Included here is one T cell receptor beta chain sequence, with context. As yet, its antigen is unknown. Germline CDR1 and CDR2: MDHEN and SYDVKM. The ends lost 6 bases at V and 7 bases at J; junction bases unmatched: 9. The CDR3 spans 15 residues. Via MiXCR, TCRdb re-called the reads, giving one row per CDR3 protein. The table includes approximately 910,000 distinct CDR3 sequences, approximately 30% detected once. This record comes from a study of T cell repertoires in cytomegalovirus infection. Background on the study: Well-studied HLA-B-restricted epitopes and recently identified HLA-C-restricted epitopes of CMV were both used in the study.

The V gene is TRBV28, the J gene TRBJ1-6; 7 nucleotides agree with TRBD1. The TCR sequence derives from a human donor in good health (CMV status not recorded). Some clones in this sample may be carry-over from other donors' samples. The material was cultured CD8+ T cells from PBMCs, obtained from culture after CMV antigen stimulation. The CDR3 region is CASSSRGTVNSPLHF. CDR3 coding DNA: TGTGCCAGCAGCTCTAGGGGGACAGTGAATTCACCCCTCCACTTT.